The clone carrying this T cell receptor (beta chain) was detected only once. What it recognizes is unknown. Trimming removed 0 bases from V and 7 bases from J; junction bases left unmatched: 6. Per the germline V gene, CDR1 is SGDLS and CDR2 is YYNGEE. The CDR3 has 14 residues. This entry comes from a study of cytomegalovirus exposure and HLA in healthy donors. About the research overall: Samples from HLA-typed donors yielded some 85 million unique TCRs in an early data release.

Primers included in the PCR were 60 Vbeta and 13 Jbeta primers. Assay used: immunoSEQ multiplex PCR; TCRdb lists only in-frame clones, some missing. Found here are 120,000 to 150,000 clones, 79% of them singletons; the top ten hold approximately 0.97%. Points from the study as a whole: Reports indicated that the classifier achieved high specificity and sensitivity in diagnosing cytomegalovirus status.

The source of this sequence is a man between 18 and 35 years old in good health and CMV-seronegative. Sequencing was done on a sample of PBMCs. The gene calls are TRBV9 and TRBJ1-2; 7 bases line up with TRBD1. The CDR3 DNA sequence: TGTGCCAGCAGCGTAGAGGGGGCGCCCGGTGGCTACACCTTC. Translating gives CASSVEGAPGGYTF.